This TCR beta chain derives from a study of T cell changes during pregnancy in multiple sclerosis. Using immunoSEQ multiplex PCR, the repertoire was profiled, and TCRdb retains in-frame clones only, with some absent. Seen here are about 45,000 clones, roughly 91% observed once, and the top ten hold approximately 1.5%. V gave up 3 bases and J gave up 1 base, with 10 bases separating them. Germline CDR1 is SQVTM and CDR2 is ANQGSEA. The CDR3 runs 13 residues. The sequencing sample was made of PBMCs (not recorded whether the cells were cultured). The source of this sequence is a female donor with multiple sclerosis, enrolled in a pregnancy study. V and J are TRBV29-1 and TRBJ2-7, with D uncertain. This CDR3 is CSVDIGSSYEQYF. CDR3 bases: TGCAGCGTTGACATTGGATCATCCTACGAGCAGTACTTC.